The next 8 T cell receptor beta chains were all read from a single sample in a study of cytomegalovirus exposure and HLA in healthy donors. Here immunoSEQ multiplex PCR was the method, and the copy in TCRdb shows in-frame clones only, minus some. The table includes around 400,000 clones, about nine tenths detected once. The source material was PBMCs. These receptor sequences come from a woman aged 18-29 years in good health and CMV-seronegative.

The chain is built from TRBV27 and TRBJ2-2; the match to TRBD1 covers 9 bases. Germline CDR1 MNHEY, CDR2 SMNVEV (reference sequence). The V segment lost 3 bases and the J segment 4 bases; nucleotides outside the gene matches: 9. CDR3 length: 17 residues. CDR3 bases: TGTGCCAGCAGTTTTCTAATCTCGGGACAGGGCACCGGGGAGCTGTTTTTT. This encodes CASSFLISGQGTGELFF.

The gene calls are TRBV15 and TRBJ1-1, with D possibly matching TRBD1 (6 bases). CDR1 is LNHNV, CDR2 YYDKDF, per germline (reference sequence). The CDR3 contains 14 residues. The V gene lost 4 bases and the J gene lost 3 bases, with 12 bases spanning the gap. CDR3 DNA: TGTGCCACCAGCAACCCGCAGGGGTACACTGAAGCTTTCTTT. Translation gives CATSNPQGYTEAFF.

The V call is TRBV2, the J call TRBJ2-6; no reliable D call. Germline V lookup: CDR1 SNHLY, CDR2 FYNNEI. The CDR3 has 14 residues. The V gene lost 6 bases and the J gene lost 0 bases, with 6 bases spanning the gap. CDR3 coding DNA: TGTGCCAGCAGCTCCGGCTCTGGGGCCAACGTCCTGACTTTC. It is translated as CASSSGSGANVLTF.

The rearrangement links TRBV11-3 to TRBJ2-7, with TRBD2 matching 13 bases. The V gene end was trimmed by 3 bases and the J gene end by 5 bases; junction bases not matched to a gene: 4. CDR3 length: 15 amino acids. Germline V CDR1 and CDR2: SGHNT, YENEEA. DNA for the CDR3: TGTGCCAGCAGCTTTGGACTAGCGGGAGTGAACGAGCAGTACTTC. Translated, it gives CASSFGLAGVNEQYF.

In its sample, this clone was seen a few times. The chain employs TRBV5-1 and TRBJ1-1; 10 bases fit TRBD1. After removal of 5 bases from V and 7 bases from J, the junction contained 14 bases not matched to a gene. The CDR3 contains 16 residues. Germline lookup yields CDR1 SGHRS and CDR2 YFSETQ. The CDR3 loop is CASSLRGQGPTGEAFF. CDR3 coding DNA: TGCGCCAGCAGTCTCAGGGGACAGGGGCCAACAGGTGAAGCTTTCTTT.

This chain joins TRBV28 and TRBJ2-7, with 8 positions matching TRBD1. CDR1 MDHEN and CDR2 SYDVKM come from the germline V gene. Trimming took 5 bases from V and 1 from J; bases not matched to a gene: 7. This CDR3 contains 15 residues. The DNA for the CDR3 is TGTGCCAGCAGTGCGCGGACAGGGATTTCCTACGAGCAGTACTTC. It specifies CASSARTGISYEQYF.

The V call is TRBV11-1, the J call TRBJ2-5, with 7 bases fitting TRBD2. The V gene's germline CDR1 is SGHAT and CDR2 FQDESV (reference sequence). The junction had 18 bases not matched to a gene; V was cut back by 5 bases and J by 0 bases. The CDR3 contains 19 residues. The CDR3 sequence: CASSPLRGVSRGNQETQYF. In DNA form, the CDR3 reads TGTGCCAGCAGCCCCCTAAGAGGGGTCTCGCGGGGGAACCAAGAGACCCAGTACTTC.

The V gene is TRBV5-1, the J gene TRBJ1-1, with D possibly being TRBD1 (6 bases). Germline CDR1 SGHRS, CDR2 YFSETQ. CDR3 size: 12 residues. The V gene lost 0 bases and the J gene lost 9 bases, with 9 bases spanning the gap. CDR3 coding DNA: TGCGCCAGCAGCTTGGAGGGGGATAAAGCTTTCTTT. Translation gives CASSLEGDKAFF. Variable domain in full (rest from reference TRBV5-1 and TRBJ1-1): KAGVTQTPRYLIKTRGQQVTLSCSPISGHRSVSWYQQTPGQGLQFLFEYFSETQRNKGNFPGRFSGRQFSNSRSEMNVSTLELGDSALYLCASSLEGDKAFFGQGTRLTVV.